Described below is a single TCR beta chain sequence and its context. This record comes from a study of T cell changes during pregnancy in multiple sclerosis. Losses at the gene ends were 8 bases for V and 3 bases for J; bases not matched to a gene: 4. The germline V gene has CDR1 LNHDA and CDR2 SQIVND (reference sequence). This CDR3 region has 14 residues. Data came from immunoSEQ multiplex PCR; TCRdb stores just in-frame clones and leaves some out. There are about 61,000 clones in the sample; 93% occur only once, and about 2.6% lies in the top ten. This TCR was recovered from a female donor with multiple sclerosis, enrolled in a pregnancy study. This chain connects TRBV19 to TRBJ2-1, with 10 positions matching TRBD2. Source: CD8+ T cells from peripheral blood mononuclear cells, taken in the third trimester of pregnancy. The CDR3 DNA follows: TGTGCCAGTGCCTGGACTAGCGGCTACAATGAGCAGTTCTTC. It is translated as CASAWTSGYNEQFF.